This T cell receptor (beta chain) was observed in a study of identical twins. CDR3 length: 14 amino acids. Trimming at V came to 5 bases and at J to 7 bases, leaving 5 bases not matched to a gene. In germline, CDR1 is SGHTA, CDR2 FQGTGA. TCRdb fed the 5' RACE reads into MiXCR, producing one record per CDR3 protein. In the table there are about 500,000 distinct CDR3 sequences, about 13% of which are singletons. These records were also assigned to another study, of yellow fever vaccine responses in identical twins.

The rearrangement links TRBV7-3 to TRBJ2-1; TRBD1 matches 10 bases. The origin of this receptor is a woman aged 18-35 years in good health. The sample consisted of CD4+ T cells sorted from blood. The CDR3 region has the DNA TGTGCCAGCAGCCATGACAGGGGGCGAAATGAGCAGTTCTTC. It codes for CASSHDRGRNEQFF.